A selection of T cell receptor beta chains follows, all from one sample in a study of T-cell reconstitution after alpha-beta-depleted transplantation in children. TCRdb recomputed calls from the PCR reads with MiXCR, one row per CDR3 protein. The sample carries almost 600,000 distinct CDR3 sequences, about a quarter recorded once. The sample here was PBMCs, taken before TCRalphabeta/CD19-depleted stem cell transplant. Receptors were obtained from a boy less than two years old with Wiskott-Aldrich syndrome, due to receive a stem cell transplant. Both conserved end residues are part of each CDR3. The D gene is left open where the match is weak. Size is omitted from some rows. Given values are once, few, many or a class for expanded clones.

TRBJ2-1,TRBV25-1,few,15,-,TGTGCCAGCAGTGAATCTGGGCGGGCCTACAATGAGCAGTTCTTC,CASSESGRAYNEQFF
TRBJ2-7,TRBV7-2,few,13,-,TGTGCCAGCAGCTTTGGCGCATCCTACGAGCAGTACTTC,CASSFGASYEQYF
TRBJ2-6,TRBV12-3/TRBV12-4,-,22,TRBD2,TGTGCCAGCAGTTTGAAGGGACTAGCGGGAGGGCTCCATGGGGCTGGGGCCAACGTCCTGACTTTC,CASSLKGLAGGLHGAGANVLTF
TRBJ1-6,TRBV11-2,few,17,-,TGTGCCAGCAGCTTACGAGAGGGGCTCTCCTATAATTCACCCCTCCACTTT,CASSLREGLSYNSPLHF
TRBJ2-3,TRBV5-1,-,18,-,TGCGCCAGCAGCTTGGTGGTGGGTCCCCTCAGTTTCACAGATACGCAGTATTTT,CASSLVVGPLSFTDTQYF
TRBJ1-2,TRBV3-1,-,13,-,TGTGCCAGCAGCCAAGACCTTACAGGGGGCTACACCTTC,CASSQDLTGGYTF
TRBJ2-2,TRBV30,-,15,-,TGTGCCTGGAGTGTAAAGGGGGGGGGCCCCGGGGAGCTGTTTTTT,CAWSVKGGGPGELFF
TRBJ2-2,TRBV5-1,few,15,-,TGCGCCAGCAGCTTGGCGGGAGTAGATACCGGGGAGCTGTTTTTT,CASSLAGVDTGELFF
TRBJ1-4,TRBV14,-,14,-,TGTGCCAGCAGCCAAGCCCCTCTTAGGGAAAAACTGTTTTTT,CASSQAPLREKLFF
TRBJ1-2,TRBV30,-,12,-,TGTGCCTGGGGGGCACGGAGGGATGGCTACACCTTC,CAWGARRDGYTF
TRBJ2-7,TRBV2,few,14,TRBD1,TGTGCCAGCACCACCGGGACAGTCCTCTACGAGCAGTACTTC,CASTTGTVLYEQYF
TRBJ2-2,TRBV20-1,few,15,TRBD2,TGCAGTGCTATGAAGCGGGAGAAGGAAACCGGGGAGCTGTTTTTT,CSAMKREKETGELFF
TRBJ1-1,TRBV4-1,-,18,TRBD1,TGCGCCAGCAGCCAAGTAGCGTTGGGACAGGGTGTCAACACTGAAGCTTTCTTT,CASSQVALGQGVNTEAFF
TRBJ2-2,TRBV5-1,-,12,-,TGCGCCAGCATCCCGGACACCGGGGAGCTGTTTTTT,CASIPDTGELFF
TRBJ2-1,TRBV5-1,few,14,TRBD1,TGCGCCAGCAGCCACCGGGACAGGGTAGGAGAGCAGTTCTTC,CASSHRDRVGEQFF
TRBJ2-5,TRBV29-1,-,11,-,TGCAGCGTTCGGGGCGGAGAGACCCAGTACTTC,CSVRGGETQYF
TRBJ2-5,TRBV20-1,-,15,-,TGCAGTGCTAGTGGGGCGGCGACAAACCAAGAGACCCAGTACTTC,CSASGAATNQETQYF
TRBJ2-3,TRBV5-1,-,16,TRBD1,TGCGCCAGCAGCTGGGGGACAGGCGGACTTGCAGATACGCAGTATTTT,CASSWGTGGLADTQYF
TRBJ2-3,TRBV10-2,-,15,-,TGCGCCAGCTTCAGGAGGGACACCAGCACAGATACGCAGTATTTT,CASFRRDTSTDTQYF
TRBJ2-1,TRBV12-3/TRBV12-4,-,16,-,TGTGCCAGCAGTTTTCCATCGGGAGTAAGCTACAATGAGCAGTTCTTC,CASSFPSGVSYNEQFF
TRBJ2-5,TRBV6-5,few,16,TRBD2,TGTGCCAGCAGTCCCGGGGCGGGAGCGATTAAAGAGACCCAGTACTTC,CASSPGAGAIKETQYF
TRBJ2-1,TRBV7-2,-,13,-,TGTGCCAGCAGCTTAGCCGTGGGGTGGGAGCAGTTCTTC,CASSLAVGWEQFF
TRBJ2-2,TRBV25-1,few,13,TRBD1,TGTGCCATCGACAGGGATGGCACCGGGGAGCTGTTTTTT,CAIDRDGTGELFF
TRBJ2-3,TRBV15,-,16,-,TGTGCCACCAGCACCCTACAGGTGACTAGCACAGATACGCAGTATTTT,CATSTLQVTSTDTQYF
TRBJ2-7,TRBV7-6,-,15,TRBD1,TGTGCCAGCAGCTTAGCCGCGACAGGGGCGTACGAGCAGTACTTC,CASSLAATGAYEQYF
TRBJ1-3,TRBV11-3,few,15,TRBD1,TGTGCCAGCAGCACCGACAGGGGGCCTGGAAACACCATATATTTT,CASSTDRGPGNTIYF
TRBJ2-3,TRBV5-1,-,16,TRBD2,TGCGCCAGCAGCTTGGGTCACGCGGGGGGCACAGATACGCAGTATTTT,CASSLGHAGGTDTQYF
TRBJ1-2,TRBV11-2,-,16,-,TGTGCCAGCAGCTTAGACCGGCTCTGGGCCGAAGGTGGCTACACCTTC,CASSLDRLWAEGGYTF
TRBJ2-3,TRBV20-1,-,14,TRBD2,TGCAGTGCTAGGGCTAGCGGGGTCACAGATACGCAGTATTTT,CSARASGVTDTQYF
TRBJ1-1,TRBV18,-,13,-,TGTGCCAGCTCACCCCGACCTGGCCCCGAAGCTTTCTTT,CASSPRPGPEAFF
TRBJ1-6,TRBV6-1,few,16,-,TGTGCCAGCGGACAAAGTCAAGGGGCTAATAATTCACCCCTCCACTTT,CASGQSQGANNSPLHF
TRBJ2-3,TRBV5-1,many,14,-,TGCGCCAGCAGCTCCGGACTTGACACAGATACGCAGTATTTT,CASSSGLDTDTQYF
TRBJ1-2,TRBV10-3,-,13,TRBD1,TGTGCCATCAGTGAGTCGACAGGGGTCGGCTACACCTTC,CAISESTGVGYTF
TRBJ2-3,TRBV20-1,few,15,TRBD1,TGCAGTGCTACGGGGACAGGCCCAGGGTCAGATACGCAGTATTTT,CSATGTGPGSDTQYF
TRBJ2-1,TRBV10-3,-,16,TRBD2,TGTGCCATCAGTGAGTCGCCTCTAGCGGGAAACAATGAGCAGTTCTTC,CAISESPLAGNNEQFF
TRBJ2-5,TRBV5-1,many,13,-,TGCGCCAGCAGCCCAGGGACGTCCGAGACCCAGTACTTC,CASSPGTSETQYF
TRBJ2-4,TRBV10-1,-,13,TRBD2,TGCGCCAGCAGCCCCGGACTAGCGAACATTCAGTACTTC,CASSPGLANIQYF
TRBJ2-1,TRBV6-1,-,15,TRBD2,TGTGCCAGCAGTGTTGTGGGACTAGCATGGGATGAGCAGTTCTTC,CASSVVGLAWDEQFF
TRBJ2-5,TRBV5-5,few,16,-,TGTGCCAGCACCCTTGGACGGACAGGAGGGGGAGAGACCCAGTACTTC,CASTLGRTGGGETQYF
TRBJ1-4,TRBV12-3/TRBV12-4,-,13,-,TGTGCCAGCAGTATCGACCCGAGGGCCGGCCCTGCATTT,CASSIDPRAGPAF
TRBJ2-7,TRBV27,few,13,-,TGTGCCAGCAGTTATTCCGTGCGCGACGAGCAGTACTTC,CASSYSVRDEQYF
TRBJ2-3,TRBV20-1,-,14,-,TGCAGTGCTAGAAACTCGAGGGATGCAGATACGCAGTATTTT,CSARNSRDADTQYF
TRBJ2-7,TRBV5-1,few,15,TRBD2,TGCGCCAGCAGCGAGGGACTAGCGGGACTCTACGAGCAGTACTTC,CASSEGLAGLYEQYF
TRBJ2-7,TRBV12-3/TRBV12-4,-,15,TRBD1,TGTGCCAGCAGTATCGGACAGGGGGCAGGCTACGAGCAGTACTTC,CASSIGQGAGYEQYF
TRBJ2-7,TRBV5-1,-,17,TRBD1,TGCGCCAGCAGCCGAGGACAGGCAGACGATACCCTCTACGAGCAGTACTTC,CASSRGQADDTLYEQYF
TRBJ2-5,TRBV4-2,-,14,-,TGTGCCAGCAGCCACCGCAGAGTCGGAGAGACCCAGTACTTC,CASSHRRVGETQYF
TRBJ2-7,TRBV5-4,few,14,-,TGTGCCAGCAGCGCATACGGGGGCTCCTACGAGCAGTACTTC,CASSAYGGSYEQYF
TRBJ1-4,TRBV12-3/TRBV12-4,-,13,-,TGTGCCAGCAGTTTAAGTTCCGGGGTACGACTGTTTTTT,CASSLSSGVRLFF
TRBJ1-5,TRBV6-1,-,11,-,TGTGCCAGCAGTGAAACTCAGCCCCAGCATTTT,CASSETQPQHF
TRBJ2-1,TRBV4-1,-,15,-,TGCGCCAGCAGCCAAAGAGCGGGCCCTTACAATGAGCAGTTCTTC,CASSQRAGPYNEQFF
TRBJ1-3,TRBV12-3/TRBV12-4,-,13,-,TGTGCCAGCAGGTCGGAATCTGGAAACACCATATATTTT,CASRSESGNTIYF
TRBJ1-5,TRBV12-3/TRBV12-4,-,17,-,TGTGCCAGCGGGTGTTGGATAGGGCTCTACGGCAATCAGCCCCAGCATTTT,CASGCWIGLYGNQPQHF
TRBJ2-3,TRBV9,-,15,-,TGTGCCAGCAGCGTAGAAAGCGGACGCACAGATACGCAGTATTTT,CASSVESGRTDTQYF